Below, 21 T cell receptor beta chains from the same sample are listed, as sequenced in a study of post-analysis software for immune sequencing data. Antigens of these TCRs are unknown. Study observations and caveats: Several TRBV segments were more frequent in patients than controls; TRBV5-6, TRBV5-1 and TRBV20-1 belonged to this group.

Libraries were made from TCR beta cDNA, and they carried unique molecular identifiers. From the PCR reads, TCRdb called clonotypes with MiXCR, one entry per CDR3 protein. Among approximately 460,000 distinct CDR3 sequences, roughly 45% were seen once, and the ten largest hold about an eighth. The sample taken for sequencing was blood. These receptors were collected from a girl aged 10-17 years with multiple sclerosis.

This clonotype was detected only a few times. The chain links TRBV20-1 to TRBJ1-2; TRBD1 matches 7 bases. V dropped 1 base and J dropped 4; count of bases not matched to a gene: 9. CDR3 size: 15 residues. Germline V lookup: CDR1 DFQATT, CDR2 SNEGSKA (reference sequence). CDR3 DNA sequence: TGCAGTGCTAGAGTCTCACAGGGGACGTTCTATGGCTACACCTTC. This sequence encodes CSARVSQGTFYGYTF.

The sample holds a few counts of this clonotype. The gene calls are TRBV20-1 and TRBJ2-7; the D is unclear. Germline lookup yields CDR1 DFQATT and CDR2 SNEGSKA (reference sequence). The CDR3 loop spans 14 amino acids. V dropped 0 bases and J dropped 2 bases, with 11 bases sitting between them. The CDR3 protein is CSARDAVGTYEQYF. In DNA, the CDR3 is TGCAGTGCTAGAGATGCTGTTGGGACCTACGAGCAGTACTTC.

The chain recombines TRBV4-3 with TRBJ2-1, with 7 nucleotides matching TRBD2. V was clipped by 0 bases and J by 2 bases; unmatched bases: 4. The CDR3 covers 16 residues. Per the germline V gene, CDR1 is LGHNA and CDR2 is YSLEER. The CDR3: CASSQDSAGAYNEQFF. The CDR3 DNA reads TGCGCCAGCAGCCAAGATTCCGCGGGAGCCTACAATGAGCAGTTCTTC.

This clonotype has a handful of counts. V is TRBV3-1 and J is TRBJ2-1; possible D gene TRBD2, 6 bases. Per the germline V gene, CDR1 is LGHDT and CDR2 is YNNKEL (reference sequence). This CDR3 is built from 15 residues. V was shortened by 0 bases and J by 3 bases, with 9 bases between the two germline ends. CDR3 in DNA: TGTGCCAGCAGCCAAGAAGCTAGCGACTACAATGAGCAGTTCTTC. It encodes CASSQEASDYNEQFF.

There are a few counts of this clonotype. An end of the junction does not agree with germline; a read error may underlie this. This chain joins TRBV12-5 and TRBJ2-1; the D is unclear. The CDR3 has 13 residues. The germline V gene encodes CDR1 LGHNT and CDR2 FRNRAP. CDR3 loop: CASGLETGFEQFF. Here the CDR3 DNA reads TGTGCTAGTGGCTTGGAGACCGGGTTTGAGCAGTTCTTC.

This rearrangement joins TRBV7-9 to TRBJ2-7; TRBD2 matches at 9 bases. The germline V gene has CDR1 SEHNR and CDR2 FQNEAQ (reference sequence). V shed 2 bases, J shed 7 bases, and the junction held 9 bases outside the gene matches. The CDR3 spans 15 residues. CDR3 amino acids: CASSLQAGGPREQYF. The CDR3 DNA sequence: TGTGCCAGCAGCTTACAGGCGGGAGGGCCGCGGGAGCAGTACTTC. The full variable domain, with the rest looked up from reference TRBV7-9 and TRBJ2-7, is DTGVSQNPRHKITKRGQNVTFRCDPISEHNRLYWYRQTLGQGPEFLTYFQNEAQLEKSRLLSDRFSAERPKGSFSTLEIQRTEQGDSAMYLCASSLQAGGPREQYFGPGTRLTVT.

V usage is TRBV19 and J usage is TRBJ2-5; D is possibly TRBD2 (6 bases). V lost 3 bases and J lost 0, with 11 bases in between. Germline V gene data show CDR1 as LNHDA and CDR2 as SQIVND (reference sequence). The CDR3 spans 15 residues. CDR3 sequence: CASSILAGNQETQYF. In nucleotides, the CDR3 is TGTGCCAGTAGTATCTTGGCGGGGAACCAAGAGACCCAGTACTTC.

The V call is TRBV27, the J call TRBJ2-1; the D gene could be TRBD1 or TRBD2 (5 bases each). The CDR3 is made up of 14 amino acids. The V end was cut by 6 bases, the J end by 8 bases, with 17 bases between. Germline V gene sequence: CDR1 MNHEY, CDR2 SMNVEV (reference sequence). The CDR3, as DNA: TGTGCCAGCAGCGACGCCGGGACCAGGGATGAGCAGTTCTTC. Its translation is CASSDAGTRDEQFF.

The V call is TRBV29-1, the J call TRBJ2-5, with D hard to call. The CDR3 length is 11 residues. Trimming took off 3 bases at V and 3 bases at J, with 5 bases between the two ends. The germline CDR1 and CDR2 sequences are SQVTM and ANQGSEA. CDR3 sequence reads: CSVDGEETQYF. CDR3 sequence (DNA): TGCAGCGTTGACGGAGAAGAGACCCAGTACTTC.

This clonotype was observed a few times. The chain combines TRBV7-2 with TRBJ1-6; D gene unclear. Trimming pared 2 bases from V and 9 bases from J, leaving 8 bases between. Germline assignment: CDR1 SGHTA and CDR2 FQGNSA. The length of the CDR3 is 13 residues. CDR3 loop: CASSLPDSSPLHF. The CDR3 nucleotides read TGTGCCAGCAGCTTACCCGACTCTTCACCCCTCCACTTT.

In regard to this clonotype: The DNA is omitted, as the CDR3 cannot be located on it reliably, and the CDR3 follows TCRdb's listing. This chain joins TRBV9 and TRBJ1-6; the table's D call, TRBD1, was not checked against the DNA. The germline V gene encodes CDR1 SGDLS and CDR2 YYNGEE. Including both end residues, the CDR3 is 13 amino acids long. The CDR3 reads CASSVGTGSAPHF.

The rearrangement uses TRBV5-1 and TRBJ2-5; D is perhaps TRBD2 (5 bases). Germline CDR1 SGHRS, CDR2 YFSETQ. The CDR3 sequence is 15 residues long. V lost 0 bases, J lost 5 bases, and 14 bases lay in between. In nucleotides, the CDR3 is TGCGCCAGCAGCTTGGGCTTCGATCCGGGGGAGACCCAGTACTTC. Translated, it gives CASSLGFDPGETQYF.

The chain carries TRBV19 and TRBJ2-7; the D is unclear. Germline V gene lookup returns CDR1 LNHDA and CDR2 SQIVND (reference sequence). The CDR3 runs to 13 residues. The ends were cut back, 2 bases at V and 3 bases at J, with 8 bases in the middle. The CDR3 loop reads CASSILFSYEQYF. CDR3 DNA: TGTGCCAGTAGTATATTATTCAGCTACGAGCAGTACTTC.

This chain uses TRBV28 with TRBJ2-1, with 7 bases that match TRBD1. The CDR3 sequence is 14 residues long. Germline lookup yields CDR1 MDHEN and CDR2 SYDVKM. The V segment lost 6 bases and the J segment 10 bases; nucleotides outside the gene matches: 12. The CDR3 DNA sequence: TGTGCCAGCAGAGACCCGGGACAGTTCTACGAGCAGTTCTTC. Protein: CASRDPGQFYEQFF.

In this sample, this clonotype turned up a few times. The chain recombines TRBV4-2 with TRBJ2-1; 11 bases line up with TRBD2. Per germline, CDR1 LGHNA and CDR2 YNFKEQ. Trimming cost V 0 bases and J 10 bases; bases outside gene matches: 11. CDR3 length: 17 residues. DNA for the CDR3: TGTGCCAGCAGCCAAGAATGGCTAGCGGGAGGTGGTGTGGAGCAGTTCTTC. Its protein product is CASSQEWLAGGGVEQFF.

The chain uses TRBV5-1 and TRBJ2-7, with a weak D call TRBD1 (5 bases). Trimming took off 4 bases at V and 1 base at J, with 12 bases between the two ends. The CDR3 is 14 amino acids. From germline, CDR1 is SGHRS and CDR2 YFSETQ. The CDR3 nucleotides read TGCGCCAGCAGCAACACCAGGGTTTCCTACGAGCAGTACTTC. Amino acid sequence: CASSNTRVSYEQYF.

The chain recombines TRBV10-3 with TRBJ2-5; 12 bases align to TRBD2. With 4 bases clipped from V and 3 bases from J, the junction kept 3 bases outside the gene matches. The V gene's germline CDR1 is ENHRY and CDR2 SYGVKD. CDR3 length: 15 residues. The CDR3 region has the DNA TGTGCCATCAGTGTGACTAGCGGGGGAAAAGAGACCCAGTACTTC. Translating gives CAISVTSGGKETQYF.

This chain joins TRBV6-6 and TRBJ2-7; D might be TRBD1 (5 bases). CDR3 size: 13 residues. V dropped 0 bases and J dropped 4 bases, with 7 bases sitting between them. Germline V gives CDR1 MNHNY, CDR2 SVGAGI (reference sequence). The CDR3: CASSYSTAYEQYF. CDR3 nucleotide sequence: TGTGCCAGCAGTTACTCGACAGCTTACGAGCAGTACTTC.

This clonotype was picked up a small number of times. This chain joins TRBV25-1 and TRBJ1-4, with D possibly matching TRBD1 (5 bases). With 8 bases removed from V and 4 bases from J, the gap between germline ends came to 20 bases. This CDR3 is built from 16 residues. The V gene's germline CDR1 is MGHDK and CDR2 SYGVNS. CDR3 nucleotides: TGTGCCAGCGCCGGGGGGGACTGGCTTGGTAATGAAAAACTGTTTTTT. Protein sequence: CASAGGDWLGNEKLFF.

The genes are TRBV10-3 and TRBJ1-2; unclear D gene. V shed 2 bases and J shed 8 bases, with 12 bases lying between them. Germline CDR1 ENHRY, CDR2 SYGVKD. CDR3 size: 13 residues. CDR3 sequence reads: CAISEGPGMGYTF. Here the CDR3 DNA reads TGTGCCATCAGTGAGGGACCCGGAATGGGCTACACCTTC.

The chain recombines TRBV27 with TRBJ2-7; 12 nucleotides line up with TRBD2. Per the germline V gene, CDR1 is MNHEY and CDR2 is SMNVEV (reference sequence). CDR3 length: 13 residues. Trimming at V came to 6 bases and at J to 5 bases, leaving 2 bases not matched to a gene. The CDR3 coding sequence is TGTGCCAGCAGGACTAGCGGGAGCCACGAGCAGTACTTC. Its protein product is CASRTSGSHEQYF.